Given below is one T cell receptor (beta chain) in context. The CDR3 loop spans 13 amino acids. V was trimmed by 7 bases and J by 9 bases, leaving 17 bases between them. CDR1 and CDR2 (germline): SGHRS, YFSETQ. This specimen belongs to a study of cytomegalovirus exposure and HLA in healthy donors. Study context: A later analysis reported the same platform for the 95 to 150 validation repertoires and the 500 to 750 first-cohort repertoires.

Assay used: immunoSEQ multiplex PCR; TCRdb lists only in-frame clones, some missing. The data contain hundreds of thousands of clones, about nine tenths of them singletons. The clonotype comes from a woman under 30 in good health and CMV-seronegative. V gene TRBV5-1 combines with J gene TRBJ2-1, with a possible D match to TRBD2 (6 bases). Sequencing was done on a sample of PBMCs. The CDR3 region is CASGGSPQIEQFF. The DNA of the CDR3 is TGCGCCAGCGGGGGGAGCCCCCAAATTGAGCAGTTCTTC.